This is a list of T cell receptor beta chains from one sample in a study of glioma-infiltrating T cells after dendritic cell vaccination. The assay was immunoSEQ multiplex PCR, and TCRdb's table has in-frame clones only and misses some. The sample contains about 38,000 clones, around 80% of which appear only once. The sequencing used blood, collected before dendritic cell vaccination. The receptors stem from a human donor with glioblastoma. The CDR3 runs from the conserved cysteine through the conserved F or W. A D gene is named only where the DNA matches it firmly. Size is stated for part of the rows, as once, few or many counts, or as a class when the clone is expanded.

D	V	J	size	DNA	CDR3
TRBD2	TRBV5-1	TRBJ2-5	NA	TGCGCCAGCAGCTTCAGCGGGACTAGCGAGGAGACCCAGTACTTC	CASSFSGTSEETQYF
NA	TRBV4-1	TRBJ2-6	NA	TGCGCCAGCAGCCAAGTACCCCAGGGCTCTGGGGCCAACGTCCTGACTTTC	CASSQVPQGSGANVLTF
TRBD2	TRBV2	TRBJ2-5	NA	TGTGCCACCGATAAGCGGGGGGAGAGGGGCCAGTACTTC	CATDKRGERGQYF
NA	TRBV4-2	TRBJ1-1	NA	TGTGCCAGCAGCCAGACAGACTTTGGTGAAGCTTTCTTT	CASSQTDFGEAFF
NA	TRBV29-1	TRBJ1-5	NA	TGCAGCGTTGAAGTGGGGGGGGTCAATCAGCCCCAGCATTTT	CSVEVGGVNQPQHF
NA	TRBV29-1	TRBJ2-3	NA	TGCAGCGTTCCGAGCACAGATACGCAGTATTTT	CSVPSTDTQYF
TRBD1	TRBV6-1	TRBJ2-7	NA	TGTGCCAGTTCCCCGGGACAGGGGCTCTACGAGCAGTACTTC	CASSPGQGLYEQYF
NA	TRBV2	TRBJ1-2	NA	TGTGCCAGCAGTCCTGACAGGAAAGCTAACTATGGCTACACCTTC	CASSPDRKANYGYTF
TRBD2	TRBV15	TRBJ2-1	NA	TGTGCCACCAGCAGAGATTCCGCGGGTAGCGGGGGGGCCGGGCAGTTCTTC	CATSRDSAGSGGAGQFF
TRBD2	TRBV2	TRBJ2-5	NA	TGTGCCAGCAGTCAGCGGGGTTACTCGGGGGAGACCCAGTACTTC	CASSQRGYSGETQYF
TRBD1	TRBV30	TRBJ2-7	NA	TGTGCCTGGTCAGGGGGTAGATACGAGCAGTACTTC	CAWSGGRYEQYF
NA	TRBV6-6	TRBJ1-5	NA	TGTGCCAGCACTCTCAACCGGGACTTTCAGCCCCAGCATTTT	CASTLNRDFQPQHF
NA	TRBV27	TRBJ1-5	NA	TGTGCCAGCAGTTCTATACACACCGGGAATAGCAATCAGCCCCAGCATTTT	CASSSIHTGNSNQPQHF
TRBD2	TRBV9	TRBJ2-1	once	TGTGCCAGCAGCGTAGAACTAGCGGGGCCCCCCCATGATGAGCAGTTCTTC	CASSVELAGPPHDEQFF
TRBD1	TRBV27	TRBJ2-5	few	TGTGCCAGCAGTTTACTACAGGGGGCGGGGGAGACCCAGTACTTC	CASSLLQGAGETQYF
TRBD2	TRBV5-4	TRBJ2-4	NA	TGTGCCAGCAGCAAGGGGACTAGCGGGGGGGGAGCCAAAAACATTCAGTACTTC	CASSKGTSGGGAKNIQYF
TRBD2	TRBV5-6	TRBJ2-1	NA	TGTGCCAGCAGCTTGGGTGACTTTGGACTAGCGGAGTACAATGAGCAGTTCTTC	CASSLGDFGLAEYNEQFF
NA	TRBV30	TRBJ1-6	NA	TGTGCCTGGAGTCCCCGGGGAACGAGGAGTTCACCCCTCCACTTT	CAWSPRGTRSSPLHF
TRBD1	TRBV19	TRBJ2-7	once	TGTGCCAGTAACAATCCCGGGACAGGGCTACGAGAGCAGTACTTC	CASNNPGTGLREQYF
TRBD2	TRBV12-5	TRBJ2-5	NA	TGTGCTAGTGGTTTGGTATGGGGGGGTGGAGAGACCCAGTACTTC	CASGLVWGGGETQYF
TRBD1	TRBV9	TRBJ2-7	NA	TGTGCCAGCAGCGTAGGATTCGACAGGGGGTTTTACGAGCAGTACTTC	CASSVGFDRGFYEQYF
NA	TRBV7-3	TRBJ2-2	once	TGTGCCAGCAGCCTGGCGGCCAACACCGGGGAGCTGTTTTTT	CASSLAANTGELFF
TRBD1	TRBV25-1	TRBJ2-7	NA	TGTGCCAGCATAGGACAGGTCCACTACGAGCAGTACTTC	CASIGQVHYEQYF
NA	TRBV28	TRBJ1-2	NA	TGTGCCAGCAGTTTAGGGAGGATAGATGGCTACACCTTC	CASSLGRIDGYTF
NA	TRBV11-1	TRBJ2-3	NA	TGTGCCAGCAGCTTAGGACTGAACACAGATACGCAGTATTTT	CASSLGLNTDTQYF
TRBD1	TRBV28	TRBJ1-2	NA	TGTGCCAGCACCGACAGGGGGCAGGTCTATGGCTACACCTTC	CASTDRGQVYGYTF
NA	TRBV28	TRBJ1-2	NA	TGTGCCAGCAGTTTCCTACGGCGGGATGGCTACACCTTC	CASSFLRRDGYTF
TRBD1	TRBV4-3	TRBJ2-2	few	TGCGCCAGCAGGTCAGGGACAGGGGGCATCGGGGAGCTGTTTTTT	CASRSGTGGIGELFF
NA	TRBV5-6	TRBJ1-1	NA	TGTGCCAGCAGCGGCGATAGAGGCACTGAAGCTTTCTTT	CASSGDRGTEAFF
NA	TRBV7-9	TRBJ2-7	NA	TGTGCCAGCAGCCCCTCCGGGACTTCATTCTACGAGCAGTACTTC	CASSPSGTSFYEQYF
NA	TRBV30	TRBJ2-7	NA	TGTGCCTGGAGTACGACCTCCGGGACAATCCTCTACGAGCAGTACTTC	CAWSTTSGTILYEQYF
TRBD2	TRBV29-1	TRBJ2-3	NA	TGCAGCGTTGAAGATCGACTAGCGGGGAGCACAGATACGCAGTATTTT	CSVEDRLAGSTDTQYF
NA	TRBV29-1	TRBJ1-1	few	TGCAGCGTTCCTTACGTCAGCGGCGGGAACACTGAAGCTTTCTTT	CSVPYVSGGNTEAFF
NA	TRBV7-6	TRBJ2-1	NA	TGTGCCAGCAGCTTAGCGCAACTAGCAGAGCAGTTCTTC	CASSLAQLAEQFF
NA	TRBV7-9	TRBJ2-7	NA	TGTGCCAGCAGCAACTCGGGGAACATGGAGCAGTACTTC	CASSNSGNMEQYF
NA	TRBV6-5	TRBJ2-7	NA	TGTGCCAGCAGTTACCCAGGGGCTAGGAACGAGCAGTACTTC	CASSYPGARNEQYF
NA	TRBV4-3	TRBJ1-1	NA	TGCGCCAGCAGCCGAAAGAATTCGGGGATCACTGAAGCTTTCTTT	CASSRKNSGITEAFF
NA	TRBV11-1	TRBJ1-1	NA	TGTGCCAGCAGCGGGATGGCTCGACAGCTGAACACTGAAGCTTTCTTT	CASSGMARQLNTEAFF
TRBD2	TRBV2	TRBJ2-7	NA	TGTGCCAGCAGTGACCTCATAGCGGGGGTCGAGCAGTACTTC	CASSDLIAGVEQYF
NA	TRBV7-2	TRBJ1-1	NA	TGTGCCAGCAGCTACAAGATACCAGGGGTCACTGAAGCTTTCTTT	CASSYKIPGVTEAFF
NA	TRBV29-1	TRBJ2-7	NA	TGCAGCGTTGGGACAGTTAACTACTACGAGCAGTACTTC	CSVGTVNYYEQYF
TRBD2	TRBV7-2	TRBJ2-5	NA	TGTGCCAGCAGCCAGGAGCGGGGGGGCCGGGAGACCCAGTACTTC	CASSQERGGRETQYF
NA	TRBV4-1	TRBJ2-7	NA	TGCGCCAGCAGCATCCAATGGAACAGGGAGTTAATCGACGAGCAGTACTTC	CASSIQWNRELIDEQYF
TRBD2	TRBV30	TRBJ2-5	NA	TGTGCCTGGAGTGTACGAACTAGCGGGATTCAGAAGACCCAGTACTTC	CAWSVRTSGIQKTQYF
NA	TRBV27	TRBJ2-7	NA	TGTGCCAGCACCTCGGTGCTAGGCTACGAGCAGTACTTC	CASTSVLGYEQYF
NA	TRBV4-1	TRBJ2-7	NA	TGCGCCAGCAGCCAATTTGACAGAGGCTACGAGCAGTACTTC	CASSQFDRGYEQYF
TRBD2	TRBV10-1	TRBJ2-5	NA	TGCGCCAGCAGTGAGTCGGGATCGGGGGGACAAGAGACCCAGTACTTC	CASSESGSGGQETQYF
NA	TRBV7-3	TRBJ1-4	NA	TGTGCCAGCAGCCGGGAAGTCGGTGAAAAACTGTTTTTT	CASSREVGEKLFF
NA	TRBV6-1	TRBJ1-6	few	TGTGCCAGCAGTGAAAGGGGGTTCCTAGGTAATTCACCCCTCCACTTT	CASSERGFLGNSPLHF
TRBD2	TRBV6-6	TRBJ2-3	NA	TGTGCCAGTACGACTAGCGGGGGGGCCGGAGATACGCAGTATTTT	CASTTSGGAGDTQYF
TRBD2	TRBV29-1	TRBJ2-1	NA	TGCAGCGTTGAGGAACTAGCGGGGGGGAACAATGAGCAGTTCTTC	CSVEELAGGNNEQFF